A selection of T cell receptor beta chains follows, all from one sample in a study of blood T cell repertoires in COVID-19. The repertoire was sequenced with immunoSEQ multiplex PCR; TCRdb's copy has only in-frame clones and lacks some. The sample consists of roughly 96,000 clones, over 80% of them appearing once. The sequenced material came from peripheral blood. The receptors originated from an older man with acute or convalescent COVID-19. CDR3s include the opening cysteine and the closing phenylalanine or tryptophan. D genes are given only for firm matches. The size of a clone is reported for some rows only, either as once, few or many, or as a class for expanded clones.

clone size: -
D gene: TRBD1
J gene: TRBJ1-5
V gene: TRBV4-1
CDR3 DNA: TGCGCCAGCAGCCAAGCGGGACAGCCTCATCAGCCCCAGCATTTT
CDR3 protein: CASSQAGQPHQPQHF

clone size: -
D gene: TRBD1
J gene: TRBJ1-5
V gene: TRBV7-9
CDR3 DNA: TGTGCCAGCAGCGGGGACAGGGAGGTAAATCAGCCCCAGCATTTT
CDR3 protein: CASSGDREVNQPQHF

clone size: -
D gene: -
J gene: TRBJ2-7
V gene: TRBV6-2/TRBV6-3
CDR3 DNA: TGTGCCAGCAGTTACTCGGGCGGTGCCTGGACTTACGAGCAGTACTTC
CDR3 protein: CASSYSGGAWTYEQYF

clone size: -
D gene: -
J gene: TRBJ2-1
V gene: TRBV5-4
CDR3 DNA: TGTGCCAGCTCAGGGATTTCCTACAATGAGCAGTTCTTC
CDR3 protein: CASSGISYNEQFF

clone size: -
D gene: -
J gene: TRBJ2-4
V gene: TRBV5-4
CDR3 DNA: TGTGCCAGCAGCTTGGGGCCTGGCGGGGCGGAAAACATTCAGTACTTC
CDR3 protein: CASSLGPGGAENIQYF

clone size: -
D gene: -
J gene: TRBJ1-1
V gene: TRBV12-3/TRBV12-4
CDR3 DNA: TGTGCCAGCAGTCCCCAGACAGGCACTGAAGCTTTCTTT
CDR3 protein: CASSPQTGTEAFF

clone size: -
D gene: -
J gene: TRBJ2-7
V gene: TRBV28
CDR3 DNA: TGTGCCAGCTGGGGGGGGCCTGCCCGGGTCGAGCAGTACTTC
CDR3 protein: CASWGGPARVEQYF

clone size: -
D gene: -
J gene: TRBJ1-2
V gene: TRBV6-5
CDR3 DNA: TGTGCCAGCAGAAAGGGAGCGCGAGGCTACACCTTC
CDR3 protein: CASRKGARGYTF

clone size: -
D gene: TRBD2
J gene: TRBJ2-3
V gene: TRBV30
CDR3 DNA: TGTGCCTGGAGTGTACGGGACAGCGGGAGGGTTGCAGATACGCAGTATTTT
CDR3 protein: CAWSVRDSGRVADTQYF

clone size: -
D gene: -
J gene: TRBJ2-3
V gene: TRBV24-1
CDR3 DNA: TGTGCCACCGGACACGGAGAGCTAGATACGCAGTATTTT
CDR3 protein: CATGHGELDTQYF

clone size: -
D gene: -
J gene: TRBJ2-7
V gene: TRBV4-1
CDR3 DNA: TGCGCCAGCAGCCGTCGGATGGGAGCGTTCGACGAGCAGTACTTC
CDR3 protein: CASSRRMGAFDEQYF

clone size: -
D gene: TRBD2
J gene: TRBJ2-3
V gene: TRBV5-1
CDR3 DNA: TGCGCCAGCAGCTCCTCCCCGGGACTAGGCTTCACAGATACGCAGTATTTT
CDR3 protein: CASSSSPGLGFTDTQYF

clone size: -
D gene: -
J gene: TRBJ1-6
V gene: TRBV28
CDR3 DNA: TGTGCCAGCAGTTTTGAGACCCCTAGTTCACCCCTCCACTTT
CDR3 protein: CASSFETPSSPLHF

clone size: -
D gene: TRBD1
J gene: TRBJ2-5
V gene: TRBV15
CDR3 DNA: TGTGCCACCGGACAGGGACGAGAGACCCAGTACTTC
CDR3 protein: CATGQGRETQYF

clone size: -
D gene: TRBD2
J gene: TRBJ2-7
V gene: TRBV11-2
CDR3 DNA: TGTGCCAGCAGCTTCGCTAGCGGGAGCCGCTACGAGCAGTACTTC
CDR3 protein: CASSFASGSRYEQYF

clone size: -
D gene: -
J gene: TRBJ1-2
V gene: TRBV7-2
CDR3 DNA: TGTGCCAGCAGCCCACAGGGTTCGTTCTATGGCTACACCTTC
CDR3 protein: CASSPQGSFYGYTF

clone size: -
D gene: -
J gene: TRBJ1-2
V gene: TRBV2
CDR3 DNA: TGTGCCAGCAGTGAGGAGGGGCCGTACTATGGCTACACCTTC
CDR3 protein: CASSEEGPYYGYTF

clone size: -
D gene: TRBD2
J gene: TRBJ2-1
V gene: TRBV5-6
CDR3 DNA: TGTGCCAGCAGCCGAGGGAGCGGGGGGGCGCTTCGCGGAAATGAGCAGTTCTTC
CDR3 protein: CASSRGSGGALRGNEQFF

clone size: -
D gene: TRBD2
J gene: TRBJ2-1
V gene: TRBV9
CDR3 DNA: TGTGCCAGCAGCCTCCGGACTAGTTTAGGTAATGAGCAGTTCTTC
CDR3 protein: CASSLRTSLGNEQFF

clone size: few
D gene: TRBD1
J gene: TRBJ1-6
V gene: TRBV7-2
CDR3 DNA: TGTGCCAGCAGCTTCTCCTGGGGACAGGGTAATTCACCCCTCCACTTT
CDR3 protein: CASSFSWGQGNSPLHF

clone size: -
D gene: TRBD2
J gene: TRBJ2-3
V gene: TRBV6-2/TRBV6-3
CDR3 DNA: TGTGCCAGCAGTTTGAGGACTAGCGGGCGAGGAGATACGCAGTATTTT
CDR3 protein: CASSLRTSGRGDTQYF

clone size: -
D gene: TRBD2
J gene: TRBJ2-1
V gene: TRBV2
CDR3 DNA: TGTGCCAGCAGTGAGCGGGGGGCATACAATGAGCAGTTCTTC
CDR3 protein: CASSERGAYNEQFF

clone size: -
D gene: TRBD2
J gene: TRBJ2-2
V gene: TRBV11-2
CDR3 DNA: TGTGCCAGCAGCAGGGGACTAGCGGGGGTAAACACCGGGGAGCTGTTTTTT
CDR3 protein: CASSRGLAGVNTGELFF

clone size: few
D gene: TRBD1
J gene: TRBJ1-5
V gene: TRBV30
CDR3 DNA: TGTGCCTGGAGTGCGGGGACAGGGAATCAGCCCCAGCATTTT
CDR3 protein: CAWSAGTGNQPQHF

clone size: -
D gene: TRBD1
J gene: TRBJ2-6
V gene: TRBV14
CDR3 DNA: TGTGCCAGCAGCGACAGGGTCTCTGGGGCCAACGTCCTGACTTTC
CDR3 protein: CASSDRVSGANVLTF

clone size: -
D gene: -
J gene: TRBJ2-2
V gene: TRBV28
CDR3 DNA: TGTGCCAGCAGCACCCTGACTCCCGGGGAGCTGTTTTTT
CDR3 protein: CASSTLTPGELFF

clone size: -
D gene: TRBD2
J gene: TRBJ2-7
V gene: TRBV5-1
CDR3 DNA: TGCGCCAGCAGCTTGTCACTAGCGGGAGTGAGGTACGAGCAGTACTTC
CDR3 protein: CASSLSLAGVRYEQYF

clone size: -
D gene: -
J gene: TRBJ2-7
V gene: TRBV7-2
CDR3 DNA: TGTGCCAGCAGCTTGTTCCGGGACTCTCCCTACGAGCAGTACTTC
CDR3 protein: CASSLFRDSPYEQYF

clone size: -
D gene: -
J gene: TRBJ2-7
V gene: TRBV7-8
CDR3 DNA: TGTGCCAGCAGCTTAAGACAGGCCCCCTACGAGCAGTACTTC
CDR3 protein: CASSLRQAPYEQYF

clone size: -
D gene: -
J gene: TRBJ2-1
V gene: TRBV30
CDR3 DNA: TGTGCCTGGAGTGGGAAGGGAGGCAATGAGCAGTTCTTC
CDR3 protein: CAWSGKGGNEQFF

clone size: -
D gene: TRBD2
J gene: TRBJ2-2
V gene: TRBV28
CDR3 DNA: TGTGCCAGCAGTTTAGCGGGAGGGTCGGACACCGGGGAGCTGTTTTTT
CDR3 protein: CASSLAGGSDTGELFF

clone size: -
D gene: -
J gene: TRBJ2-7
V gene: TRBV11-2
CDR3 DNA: TGTGCCAGCAGCTTAGATCTTGCAGGGTTGAGCGAGCAGTACTTC
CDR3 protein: CASSLDLAGLSEQYF

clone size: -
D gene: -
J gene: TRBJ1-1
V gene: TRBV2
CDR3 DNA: TGTGCCAGCACGGCGAGGTTCGGGGGCACTGAAGCTTTCTTT
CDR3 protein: CASTARFGGTEAFF

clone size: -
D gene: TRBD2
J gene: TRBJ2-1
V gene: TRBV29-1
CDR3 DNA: TGCAGCGTTGATAGCGGGGGGGCCAATGAGCAGTTCTTC
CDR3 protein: CSVDSGGANEQFF

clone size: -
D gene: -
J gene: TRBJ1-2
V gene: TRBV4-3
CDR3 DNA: TGCGCCAGCAGCCAGGCAGGCAGGGATGGCTACACCTTC
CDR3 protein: CASSQAGRDGYTF

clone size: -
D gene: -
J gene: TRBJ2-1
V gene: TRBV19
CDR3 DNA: TGTGCCAGTAGTATAGACACGGTTGAGCAGTTCTTC
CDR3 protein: CASSIDTVEQFF

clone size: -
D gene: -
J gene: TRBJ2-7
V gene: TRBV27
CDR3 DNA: TGTGCCAGCAGTTTGCAGGCAGGGGCTAGTGGAGTCTACGAGCAGTACTTC
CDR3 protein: CASSLQAGASGVYEQYF

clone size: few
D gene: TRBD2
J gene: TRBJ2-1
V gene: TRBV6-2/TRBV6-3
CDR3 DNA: TGTGCCAGCAGCCAAGCGGGAGCTATTACCAATGAGCAGTTCTTC
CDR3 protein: CASSQAGAITNEQFF

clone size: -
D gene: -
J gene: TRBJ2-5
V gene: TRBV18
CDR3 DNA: TGTGCCAGCTCCCCGAACAGCCAAGAGACCCAGTACTTC
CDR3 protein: CASSPNSQETQYF

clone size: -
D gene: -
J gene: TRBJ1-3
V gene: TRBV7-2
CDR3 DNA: TGTGCCAGCAGCTTCACCTTTAGACAGTCTGGAAACACCATATATTTT
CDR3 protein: CASSFTFRQSGNTIYF

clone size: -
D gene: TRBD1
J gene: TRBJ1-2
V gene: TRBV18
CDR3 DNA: TGTGCCAGCTCATTCCGACAGGGGATGAACGGCTACACCTTC
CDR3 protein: CASSFRQGMNGYTF

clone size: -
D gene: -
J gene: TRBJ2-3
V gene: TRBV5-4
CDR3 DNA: TGTGCCAGCAGCCCCCCCTTCGGCGGCCTCAGCACAGATACGCAGTATTTT
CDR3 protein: CASSPPFGGLSTDTQYF

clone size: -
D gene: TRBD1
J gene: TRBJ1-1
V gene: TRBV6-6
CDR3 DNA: TGTGCCAGCAGTCAACAGGGGGGAGGGCCTGAAGCTTTCTTT
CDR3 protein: CASSQQGGGPEAFF

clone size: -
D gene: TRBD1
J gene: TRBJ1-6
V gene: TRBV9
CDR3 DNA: TGTGCCAGCAGCCGGGACAGGTCCAATTCACCCCTCCACTTT
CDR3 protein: CASSRDRSNSPLHF

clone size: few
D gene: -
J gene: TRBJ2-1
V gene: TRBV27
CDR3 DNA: TGTGCCAGCAGTTTAGCCCCCTACAGTAATGAGCAGTTCTTC
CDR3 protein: CASSLAPYSNEQFF

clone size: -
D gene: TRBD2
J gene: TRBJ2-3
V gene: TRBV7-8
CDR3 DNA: TGTGCCAGCAGCTCCCGGACTAGCGGGGGGCCTAGACCCCAAAATACGCAGTATTTT
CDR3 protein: CASSSRTSGGPRPQNTQYF

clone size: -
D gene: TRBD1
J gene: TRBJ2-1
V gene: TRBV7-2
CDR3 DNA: TGTGCCAGCAGCTCGCGGACAGGGGAGGTGATCTTC
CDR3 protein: CASSSRTGEVIF

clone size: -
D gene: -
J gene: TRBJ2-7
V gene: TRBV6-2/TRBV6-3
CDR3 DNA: TGTGCCAGCAGTTACCCAGGGGCCTCCTACGAGCAGTACTTC
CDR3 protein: CASSYPGASYEQYF

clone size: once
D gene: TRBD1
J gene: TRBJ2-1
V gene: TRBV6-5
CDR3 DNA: TGTGCCACGTCTCCAGGGGGCGATTACAATGAGCAGTTCTTC
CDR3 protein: CATSPGGDYNEQFF

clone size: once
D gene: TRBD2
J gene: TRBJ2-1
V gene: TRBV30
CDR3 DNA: TGTGCCTGGACCCCAAGGACTAGCGGAAACAATGAGCAGTTCTTC
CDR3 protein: CAWTPRTSGNNEQFF

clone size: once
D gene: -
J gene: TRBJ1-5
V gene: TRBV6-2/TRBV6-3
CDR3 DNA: TGTGCCAGCAGCCACGGAGGAGGAGGCAATCAGCCCCAGCATTTT
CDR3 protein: CASSHGGGGNQPQHF

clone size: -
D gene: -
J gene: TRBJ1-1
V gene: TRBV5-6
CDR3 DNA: TGTGCCAGCAGCCCTAGAGGCCGTTTGAACACTGAAGCTTTCTTT
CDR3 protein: CASSPRGRLNTEAFF